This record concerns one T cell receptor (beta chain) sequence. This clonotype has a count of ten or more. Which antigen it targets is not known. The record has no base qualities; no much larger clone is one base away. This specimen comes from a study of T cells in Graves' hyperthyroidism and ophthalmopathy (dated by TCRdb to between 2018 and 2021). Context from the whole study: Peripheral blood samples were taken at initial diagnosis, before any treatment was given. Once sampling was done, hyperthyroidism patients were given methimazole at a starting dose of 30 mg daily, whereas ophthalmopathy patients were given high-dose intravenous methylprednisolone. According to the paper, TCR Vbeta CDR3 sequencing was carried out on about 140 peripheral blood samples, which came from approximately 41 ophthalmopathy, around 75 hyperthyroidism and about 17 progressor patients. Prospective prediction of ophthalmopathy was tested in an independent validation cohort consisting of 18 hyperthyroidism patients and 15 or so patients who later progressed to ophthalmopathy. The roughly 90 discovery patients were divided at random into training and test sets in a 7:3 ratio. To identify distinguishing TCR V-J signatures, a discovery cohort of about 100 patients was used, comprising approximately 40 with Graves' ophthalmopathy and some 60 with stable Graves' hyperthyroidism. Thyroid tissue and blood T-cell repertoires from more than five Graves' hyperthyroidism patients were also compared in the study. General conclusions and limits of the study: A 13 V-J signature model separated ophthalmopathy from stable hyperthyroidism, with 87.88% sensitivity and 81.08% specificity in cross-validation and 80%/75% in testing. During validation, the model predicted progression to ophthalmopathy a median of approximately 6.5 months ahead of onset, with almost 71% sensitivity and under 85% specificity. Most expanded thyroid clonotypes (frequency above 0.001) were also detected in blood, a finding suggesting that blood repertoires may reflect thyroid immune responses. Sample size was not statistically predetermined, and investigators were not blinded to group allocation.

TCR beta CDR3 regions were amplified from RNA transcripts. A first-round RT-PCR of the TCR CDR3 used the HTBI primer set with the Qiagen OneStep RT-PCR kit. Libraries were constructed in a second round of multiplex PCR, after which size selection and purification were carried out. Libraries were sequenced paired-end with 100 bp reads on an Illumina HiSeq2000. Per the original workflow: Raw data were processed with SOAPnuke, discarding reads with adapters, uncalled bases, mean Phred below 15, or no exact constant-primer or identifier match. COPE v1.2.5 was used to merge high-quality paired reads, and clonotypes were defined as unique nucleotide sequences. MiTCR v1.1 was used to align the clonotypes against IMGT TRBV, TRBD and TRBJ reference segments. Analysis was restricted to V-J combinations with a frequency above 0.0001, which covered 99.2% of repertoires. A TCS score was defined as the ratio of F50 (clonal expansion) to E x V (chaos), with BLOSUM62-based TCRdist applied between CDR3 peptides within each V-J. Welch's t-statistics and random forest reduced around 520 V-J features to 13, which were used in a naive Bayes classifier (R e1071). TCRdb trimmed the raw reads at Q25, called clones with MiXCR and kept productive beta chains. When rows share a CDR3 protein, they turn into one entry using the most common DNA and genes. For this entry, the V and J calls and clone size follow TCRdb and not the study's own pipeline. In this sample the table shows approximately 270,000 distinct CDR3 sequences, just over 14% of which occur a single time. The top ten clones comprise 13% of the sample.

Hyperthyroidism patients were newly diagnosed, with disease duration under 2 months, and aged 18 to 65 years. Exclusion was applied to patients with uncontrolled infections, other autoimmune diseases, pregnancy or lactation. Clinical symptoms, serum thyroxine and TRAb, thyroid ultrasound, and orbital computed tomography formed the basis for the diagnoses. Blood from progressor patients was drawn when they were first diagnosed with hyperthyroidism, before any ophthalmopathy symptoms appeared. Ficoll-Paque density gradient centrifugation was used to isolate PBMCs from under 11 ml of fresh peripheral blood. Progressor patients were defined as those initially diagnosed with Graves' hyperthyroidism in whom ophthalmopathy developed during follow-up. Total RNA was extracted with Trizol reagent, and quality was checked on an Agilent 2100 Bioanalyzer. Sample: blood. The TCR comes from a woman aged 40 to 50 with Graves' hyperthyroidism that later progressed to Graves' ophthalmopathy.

Here the CDR3 is given as CATSRTSGDKETQYF. The sequenced DNA is TGTGCCACTTCGAGGACTAGCGGAGATAAAGAGACCCAGTACTTC. This chain joins TRBV10-3 to TRBJ2-5, with TRBD2 identical over 10 junction bases. The CDR3 goes from the cysteine to the phenylalanine over 15 residues. The entry retains the CDR3 DNA only, 45 bases that are in frame from base 1. CDR1 ENHRY and CDR2 SYGVKD are derived from the germline V gene. From V the trimming removes 10 bases and from J it removes 3 bases, while the gene matches leave 11 bases of the junction unaccounted for.